What follows is one TCR beta chain and its context. Germline values: CDR1 MNHEY, CDR2 SVGAGI. The CDR3 spans 15 residues. J was trimmed by 2 bases and V by 9 bases; bases with no gene match: 8. Original data processing: Nucleated cell number was recorded as an estimate derived from reference gene primer amplification. Produced via immunoSEQ multiplex PCR; TCRdb's table is partial and in-frame only. Clone size and the V and J calls come from that table; the DNA yielded D and trimming. The data contain about 100,000 clones, 75% to 95% of them singletons. The data were obtained in a study of blood T cell repertoires in COVID-19. Study context: Samples came from the United States, Italy and Spain, spanning acute and convalescent COVID-19. PBMCs, B-cell-depleted T cells, or T cells provided the cDNA or gDNA that made up the material.

The sequence derives from a man between 18 and 35 years old with acute or convalescent COVID-19. The source material was peripheral blood. The chain has TRBV6-5 and TRBJ2-2, with TRBD2 identical over 8 bases. The CDR3 here is CASWPSGGNTGELFF. CDR3 coding DNA: TGTGCCAGTTGGCCGAGCGGGGGAAACACCGGGGAGCTGTTTTTT.